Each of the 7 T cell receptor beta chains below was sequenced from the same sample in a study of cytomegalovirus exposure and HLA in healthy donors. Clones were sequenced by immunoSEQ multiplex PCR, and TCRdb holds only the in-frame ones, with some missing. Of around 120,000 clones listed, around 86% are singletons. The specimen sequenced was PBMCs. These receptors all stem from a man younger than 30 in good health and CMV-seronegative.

CDR3 DNA: TGTGCCAGCAGCTTGGGTGGCGCAGGCGCCGATGAAAAACTGTTTTTT. This translates into CASSLGGAGADEKLFF. The V call is TRBV5-4, the J call TRBJ1-4; D is undetermined. This CDR3 spans 16 amino acids. V shed 0 bases and J shed 6 bases, with 15 bases lying between them. Germline V gives CDR1 SGHNT, CDR2 YYREEE (reference sequence).

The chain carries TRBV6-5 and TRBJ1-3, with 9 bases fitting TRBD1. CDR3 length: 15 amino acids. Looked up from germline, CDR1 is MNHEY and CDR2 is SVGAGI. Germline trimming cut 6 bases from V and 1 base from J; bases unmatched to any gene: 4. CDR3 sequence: CASSPQGASGNTIYF. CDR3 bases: TGTGCCAGCAGCCCACAGGGGGCTTCTGGAAACACCATATATTTT.

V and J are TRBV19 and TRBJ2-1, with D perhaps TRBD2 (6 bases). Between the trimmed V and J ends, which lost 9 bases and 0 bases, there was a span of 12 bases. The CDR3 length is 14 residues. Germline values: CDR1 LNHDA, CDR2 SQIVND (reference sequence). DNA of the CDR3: TGTGCCAGCAGCCCCGGGAGCTCCTACAATGAGCAGTTCTTC. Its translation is CASSPGSSYNEQFF.

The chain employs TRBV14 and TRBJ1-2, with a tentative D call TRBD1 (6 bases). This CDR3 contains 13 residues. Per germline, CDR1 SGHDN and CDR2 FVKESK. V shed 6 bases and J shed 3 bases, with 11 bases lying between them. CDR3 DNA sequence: TGTGCCAGCAGTCTGACAGGATACTATGGCTACACCTTC. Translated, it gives CASSLTGYYGYTF.

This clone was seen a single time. Written as DNA, the CDR3 is TGTGCCAGCAGTTCCCGGGACAGGGGCACCGGGGAGCTGTTTTTT. The encoded protein is CASSSRDRGTGELFF. This rearrangement joins TRBV27 to TRBJ2-2, with 10 bases fitting TRBD1. The CDR3 consists of 15 residues. V shed 4 bases and J 4 bases; nucleotides not matched to a gene: 3. CDR1 MNHEY and CDR2 SMNVEV come from the germline V gene (reference sequence).

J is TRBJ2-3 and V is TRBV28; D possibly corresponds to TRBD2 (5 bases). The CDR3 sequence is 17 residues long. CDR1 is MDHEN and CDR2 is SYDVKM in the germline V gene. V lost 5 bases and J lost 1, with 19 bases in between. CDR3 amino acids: CASSRQTPMEGTDTQYF. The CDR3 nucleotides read TGTGCCAGCAGTCGCCAGACCCCCATGGAGGGCACAGATACGCAGTATTTT.

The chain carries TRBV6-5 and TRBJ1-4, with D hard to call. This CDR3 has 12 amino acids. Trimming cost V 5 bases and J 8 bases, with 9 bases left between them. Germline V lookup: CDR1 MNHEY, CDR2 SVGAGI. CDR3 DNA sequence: TGTGCCAGCAGTCCCACCAGGGAAAAACTGTTTTTT. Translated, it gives CASSPTREKLFF.